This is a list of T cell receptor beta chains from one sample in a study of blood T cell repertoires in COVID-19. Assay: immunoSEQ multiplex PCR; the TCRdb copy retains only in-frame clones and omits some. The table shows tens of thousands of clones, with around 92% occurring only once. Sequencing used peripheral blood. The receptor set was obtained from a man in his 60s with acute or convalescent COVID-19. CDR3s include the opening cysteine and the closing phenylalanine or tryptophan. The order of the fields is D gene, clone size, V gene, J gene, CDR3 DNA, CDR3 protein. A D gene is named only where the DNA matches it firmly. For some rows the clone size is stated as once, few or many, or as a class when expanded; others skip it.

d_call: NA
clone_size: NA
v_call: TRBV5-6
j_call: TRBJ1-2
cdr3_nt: TGTGCCAGCAGCTTGGGGCGGAACTATGGCTACACCTTC
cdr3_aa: CASSLGRNYGYTF

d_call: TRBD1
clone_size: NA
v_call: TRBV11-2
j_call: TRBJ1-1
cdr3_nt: TGTGCCAGCAGCTCTTGGGACAGGAACACTGAAGCTTTCTTT
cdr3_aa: CASSSWDRNTEAFF

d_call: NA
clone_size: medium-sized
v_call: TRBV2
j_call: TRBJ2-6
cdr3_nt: TGTGCCAGCAGTGTTCTAGACCTTTCTGGGGCCAACGTCCTGACTTTC
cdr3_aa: CASSVLDLSGANVLTF

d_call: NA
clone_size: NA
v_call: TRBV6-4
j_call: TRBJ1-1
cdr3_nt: TGTGCCAGCAGTGAATGGGGAGCGAACACTGAAGCTTTCTTT
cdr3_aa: CASSEWGANTEAFF

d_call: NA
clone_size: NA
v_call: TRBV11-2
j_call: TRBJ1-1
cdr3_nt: TGTGCCAGCAGCGTAGCGGGGGTTCTGAACACTGAAGCTTTCTTT
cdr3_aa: CASSVAGVLNTEAFF

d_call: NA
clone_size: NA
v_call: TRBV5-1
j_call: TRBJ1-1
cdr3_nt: TGCGCCAGCAGCTTAGAGGGGGAATACACTGAAGCTTTCTTT
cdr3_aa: CASSLEGEYTEAFF

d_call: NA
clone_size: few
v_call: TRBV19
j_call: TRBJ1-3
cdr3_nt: TGTGCCAGTAGAAGACAGCCCTATACTGGAAACACCATATATTTT
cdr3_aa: CASRRQPYTGNTIYF

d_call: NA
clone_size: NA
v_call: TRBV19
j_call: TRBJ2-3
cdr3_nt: TGTGCCAGTAGTTGGGGGCCACCCACAGATACGCAGTATTTT
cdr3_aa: CASSWGPPTDTQYF

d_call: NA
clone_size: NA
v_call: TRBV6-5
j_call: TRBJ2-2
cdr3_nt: TGTGCCAGCAGTTACTCGACAGCGAATCACGCCGGGGAGCTGTTTTTT
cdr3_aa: CASSYSTANHAGELFF

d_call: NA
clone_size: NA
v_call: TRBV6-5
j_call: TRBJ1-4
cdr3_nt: TGTGCCAGCAGTTACTCGAACAGTCTAATCGAAAAACTGTTTTTT
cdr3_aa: CASSYSNSLIEKLFF

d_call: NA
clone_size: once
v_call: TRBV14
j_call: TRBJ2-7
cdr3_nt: TGTGCCAGCAGCCAGGCCTTCGAGCAGTACTTC
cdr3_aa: CASSQAFEQYF

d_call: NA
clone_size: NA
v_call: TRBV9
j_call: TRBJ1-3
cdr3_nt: TGTGCCAGCAGCGTAGGTCCCCCCACTACAGGGAGTGGAAACACCATATATTTT
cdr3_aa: CASSVGPPTTGSGNTIYF

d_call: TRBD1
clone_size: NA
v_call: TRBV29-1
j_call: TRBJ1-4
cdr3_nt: TGCAGCGCGACAGGGGATAATGAAAAACTGTTTTTT
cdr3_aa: CSATGDNEKLFF

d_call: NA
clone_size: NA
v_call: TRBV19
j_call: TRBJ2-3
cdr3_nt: TGTGCCAGTAGTAGGGACACGCAACCCCTCACAGATACGCAGTATTTT
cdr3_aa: CASSRDTQPLTDTQYF

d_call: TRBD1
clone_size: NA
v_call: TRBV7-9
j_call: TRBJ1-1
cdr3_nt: TGTGCCAGCAGACCACAGGGGGAGAACACTGAAGCTTTCTTT
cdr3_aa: CASRPQGENTEAFF

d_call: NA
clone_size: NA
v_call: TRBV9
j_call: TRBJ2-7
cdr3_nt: TGTGCCAGCAGCGGCGGGGTTGATAGGGTTTACGAGCAGTACTTC
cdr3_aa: CASSGGVDRVYEQYF

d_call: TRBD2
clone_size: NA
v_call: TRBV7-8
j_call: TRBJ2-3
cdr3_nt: TGTGCCAGCAGCTTAGTAGGGAGGGCCGATACGCAGTATTTT
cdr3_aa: CASSLVGRADTQYF

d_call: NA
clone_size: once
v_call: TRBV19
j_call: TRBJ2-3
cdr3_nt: TGTGCCAGTAGTATTGGTGGGGGCGCCTTGAGTACAGATACGCAGTATTTT
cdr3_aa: CASSIGGGALSTDTQYF

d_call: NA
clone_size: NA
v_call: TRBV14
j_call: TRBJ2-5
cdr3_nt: TGTGCCAGCACCCTCGTAAGGGGAGAGACCCAGTACTTC
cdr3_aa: CASTLVRGETQYF

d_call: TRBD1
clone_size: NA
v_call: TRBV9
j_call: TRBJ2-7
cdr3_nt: TGTGCCAGCAGCCCCCACCCGGGACAGGGGGCTTCTGAGCAGTACTTC
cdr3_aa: CASSPHPGQGASEQYF

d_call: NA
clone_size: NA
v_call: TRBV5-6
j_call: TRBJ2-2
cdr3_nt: TGTGCCAGCAGCTCACCCAGAGGGCCTTCGAACACCGGGGAGCTGTTTTTT
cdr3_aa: CASSSPRGPSNTGELFF

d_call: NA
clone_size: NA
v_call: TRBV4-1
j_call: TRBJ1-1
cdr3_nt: TGCGCCAGCAGCCAAGGTGGAGGGAGCCACACTGAAGCTTTCTTT
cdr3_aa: CASSQGGGSHTEAFF

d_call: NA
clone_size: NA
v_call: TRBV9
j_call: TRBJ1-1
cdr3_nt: TGTGCCAGCAGCGTAGCTACGAGAACTGAAGCTTTCTTT
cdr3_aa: CASSVATRTEAFF

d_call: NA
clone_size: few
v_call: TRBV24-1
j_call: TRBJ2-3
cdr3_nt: TGTGCCACCAGTGAAGGCAGGGCTGCGTTAGATACGCAGTATTTT
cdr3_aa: CATSEGRAALDTQYF

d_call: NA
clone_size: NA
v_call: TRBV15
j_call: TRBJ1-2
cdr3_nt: TGTGCCACCAGCAGAGGGGGGGTTGCCTATGGCTACACCTTC
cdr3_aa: CATSRGGVAYGYTF

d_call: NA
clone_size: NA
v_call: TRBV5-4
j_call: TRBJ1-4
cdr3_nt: TGTGCCAGCAGCTTGGCAGGGGTTAATGAAAAACTGTTTTTT
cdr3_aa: CASSLAGVNEKLFF